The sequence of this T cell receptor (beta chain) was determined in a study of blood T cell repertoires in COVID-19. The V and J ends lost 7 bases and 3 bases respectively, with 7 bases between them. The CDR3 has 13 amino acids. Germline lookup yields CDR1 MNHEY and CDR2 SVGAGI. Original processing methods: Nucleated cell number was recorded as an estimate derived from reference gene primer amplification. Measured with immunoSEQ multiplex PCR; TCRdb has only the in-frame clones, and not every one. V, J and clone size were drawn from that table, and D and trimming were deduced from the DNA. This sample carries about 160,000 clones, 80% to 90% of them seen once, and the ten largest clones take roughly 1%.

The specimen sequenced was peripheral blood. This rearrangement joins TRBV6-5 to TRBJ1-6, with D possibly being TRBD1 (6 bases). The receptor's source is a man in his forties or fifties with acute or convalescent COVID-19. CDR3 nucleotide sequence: TGTGCCAGCACAGGGGACTATAATTCACCCCTCCACTTT. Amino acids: CASTGDYNSPLHF.